This T cell receptor beta chain was documented in a study of STAT3 mutations in large granular lymphocyte leukemia. As for the study in general: Among longitudinally sequenced T-LGLL patients, roughly half had canonical activating STAT3 mutations detected.

General study results and limits: Variable sampling intervals and differing treatment regimens complicated linking therapy response to TCR clonal burden changes. In several patients, dominant TCR clone burden exceeded STAT3 mutant burden, suggesting STAT3 mutation arose secondarily. In T-cell large granular lymphocyte leukemia, about half of patients showed multiple immunodominant subclonotypes.

In the case of this clone: What it binds is unknown.

The repertoire was sequenced with immunoSEQ multiplex PCR; TCRdb's copy has only in-frame clones and lacks some. The sample yields 7,000 to 8,000 clones, 91% seen once. The CDR3 length is 13 residues. Germline V gene sequence: CDR1 KGHSH, CDR2 LQKENI. The V end lost 4 bases, the J end lost 5 bases, and 9 bases lay between the germline ends. The chain employs TRBV18 and TRBJ1-5, with D hard to call. The sequence was obtained from a man over 45 with T-cell large granular lymphocyte leukemia. Some clones in this sample may be carry-over from other donors' samples. Specimen: peripheral blood mononuclear cells. CDR3 residues: CASSQERDQPQHF. The DNA for the CDR3 is TGTGCCAGCTCACAGGAACGGGATCAGCCCCAGCATTTT.